The entry that follows covers one T cell receptor beta chain sequence. Antigen: not known. With 8 bases clipped from V and 5 bases from J, the junction kept 19 bases outside the gene matches. The CDR3 runs to 18 residues. In germline, CDR1 is MDHEN, CDR2 SYDVKM. This entry belongs to a study of shared clonotypes between healthy human individuals. General study results and limits: Generation of non-shared clonotypes was less probable than generation of clonotypes shared by all four donors.

Every one of the donors was a Caucasian adult that lived in Nashville, Tennessee. Across several immunoSEQ plates, the genomic DNA of each subset was split evenly. TCRdb's table, derived via immunoSEQ multiplex PCR, lists solely in-frame clones and lacks some. The sample shows over a million clones, roughly 95% of them seen only once. This chain connects TRBV28 to TRBJ2-1; TRBD2 aligns across 9 bases. The sequencing input was naive CD4+ T cells sorted from blood. As to subset: CD45RA+ positively selected. The TCR comes from a man aged 25 to 40 in good health. The CDR3 bases are TGTGCCAGCCTGACGTCTTTGCGGGAGGGGTGGGAACACAATGAGCAGTTCTTC. This encodes CASLTSLREGWEHNEQFF. Drawing the rest from reference TRBV28 and TRBJ2-1, the complete variable domain is DVKVTQSSRYLVKRTGEKVFLECVQDMDHENMFWYRQDPGLGLRLIYFSYDVKMKEKGDIPEGYSVSREKKERFSLILESASTNQTSMYLCASLTSLREGWEHNEQFFGPGTRLTVL.